These 19 T cell receptor beta chains were sequenced from one sample in a study of CD8 T cells in Susac syndrome. The RNA input was roughly 0.45 to 1 ug, and it was reverse transcribed with random hexamers. A single record per CDR3 protein comes from TCRdb applying MiXCR to the immunoSEQ multiplex PCR reads. The repertoire includes under 200,000 distinct CDR3 sequences, roughly 94% of them detected once, and roughly 0.1% sits in the top ten. The source material was CD4+ T cells from PBMCs. Receptor source: a human donor in good health.

This chain joins TRBV12-5 and TRBJ1-2; possibly TRBD1 for D (5 bases). The CDR3 loop spans 13 amino acids. V lost 7 bases and J 7 bases, leaving 16 bases between the germline ends. Germline assignment: CDR1 LGHNT and CDR2 FRNRAP. As DNA, the CDR3 is TGTGCTAGTGCCTCAGGCGGGGCCCGTGGCTACACCTTC. Amino acid sequence: CASASGGARGYTF.

The chain uses TRBV28 and TRBJ2-3; 9 bases match TRBD1. The CDR3 spans 16 residues. V trimming: 4 bases; J trimming: 2 bases; junction bases outside the gene matches: 7. Germline V lookup: CDR1 MDHEN, CDR2 SYDVKM. Written as DNA, the CDR3 is TGTGCCAGCAGTTCAACCGGGACAGGGAACACAGATACGCAGTATTTT. Encoded protein: CASSSTGTGNTDTQYF.

The chain uses TRBV7-2 and TRBJ1-2; 7 positions agree with TRBD1. The CDR3 contains 12 residues. V dropped 5 bases and J dropped 6; count of bases not matched to a gene: 3. Germline V CDR1 and CDR2: SGHTA, FQGNSA. CDR3 residues: CASSRDRHGYTF. The CDR3 nucleotides read TGTGCCAGCAGCCGGGACAGACATGGCTACACCTTC. The full variable domain, completed using reference TRBV7-2 and TRBJ1-2, is GAGVSQSPSNKVTEKGKDVELRCDPISGHTALYWYRQSLGQGLEFLIYFQGNSAPDKSGLPSDRFSAERTGGSVSTLTIQRTQQEDSAVYLCASSRDRHGYTFGSGTRLTVV.

The genes are TRBV20-1 and TRBJ2-7; D remains unclear. This CDR3 has 14 amino acids. V was trimmed by 3 bases and J by 2 bases, leaving 14 bases between them. Germline V lookup: CDR1 DFQATT, CDR2 SNEGSKA (reference sequence). The CDR3 region is CSARVSGRPYEQYV. The CDR3 coding sequence is TGCAGTGCTAGGGTCTCTGGCAGACCCTACGAGCAGTACGTC.

V is TRBV21-1 and J is TRBJ2-7; TRBD2, the table's D call, lacks a check against the DNA. TRBV21-1 is a documented pseudogene. This CDR3 region has 14 residues. The CDR3 nucleotides read TGTGCCAGCAGCAAATGTGGCAGGGCAAACGAGCAGTACTTC. Protein sequence: CASSKCGRANEQYF.

This rearrangement joins TRBV19 to TRBJ2-2, with D unclear. Germline CDR1 and CDR2: LNHDA and SQIVND (reference sequence). This CDR3 region has 13 residues. Deletions cut 6 bases from V and 1 base from J, with 6 bases between. The CDR3 region has the DNA TGTGCCAGTAGGCAAGGGAACACCGGGGAGCTGTTTTTT. Encoded protein: CASRQGNTGELFF.

V gene TRBV20-1 combines with J gene TRBJ2-1; D possibly corresponds to TRBD2 (6 bases). Germline V CDR1 and CDR2: DFQATT, SNEGSKA (reference sequence). The CDR3 sequence is 18 residues long. V was pared by 0 bases and J by 0 bases, with 18 bases between. CDR3 sequence: CSARDYLWRGLSYNEQFF. The CDR3 DNA follows: TGCAGTGCTAGAGATTATCTCTGGCGGGGACTCTCCTACAATGAGCAGTTCTTC.

The chain couples TRBV30 to TRBJ1-5; D call uncertain. The germline V gene has CDR1 GTSNPN and CDR2 SVGIG (reference sequence). CDR3 size: 13 residues. V was pared by 2 bases and J by 0 bases, with 5 bases between. The CDR3 nucleotides read TGTGCCTGGAGTCCTACTAGCAATCAGCCCCAGCATTTT. Translated: CAWSPTSNQPQHF.

V and J are TRBV7-2 and TRBJ1-1; the D is unclear. Germline V CDR1 and CDR2: SGHTA, FQGNSA. This CDR3 comprises 15 residues. Deletions cut 3 bases from V and 0 bases from J, with 11 bases between. CDR3 protein: CASSLDGSMNTEAFF. The DNA for the CDR3 is TGTGCCAGCAGCTTGGACGGATCCATGAACACTGAAGCTTTCTTT.

The CDR3: CASRDEVWYGYTF. The DNA of the CDR3 is TGTGCCAGCCGGGACGAGGTCTGGTATGGCTACACCTTC. This chain connects TRBV25-1 to TRBJ1-2, with TRBD1 as a possible D gene (5 bases). Per germline, CDR1 MGHDK and CDR2 SYGVNS. This CDR3 comprises 13 residues. V lost 8 bases to trimming and J lost 5 bases, with 15 bases between them.

The V gene is TRBV28, the J gene TRBJ2-3, with 8 bases lining up with TRBD1. The CDR3 runs to 15 residues. The ends lost 5 bases at V and 1 base at J; junction bases unmatched: 5. CDR1 MDHEN and CDR2 SYDVKM come from the germline V gene. The CDR3 spells CASSIQGEGTDTQYF. CDR3 DNA sequence: TGTGCCAGCAGTATACAGGGGGAAGGCACAGATACGCAGTATTTT.

This chain uses TRBV5-1 with TRBJ2-2; D perhaps matches TRBD1 (5 bases). CDR1 SGHRS and CDR2 YFSETQ come from the germline V gene. The CDR3 is made up of 15 amino acids. V was clipped by 4 bases and J by 1 base, with 11 bases between them. This CDR3 reads CASSPGHLNTGELFF. For the CDR3, the DNA is TGCGCCAGCAGCCCCGGACACCTGAACACCGGGGAGCTGTTTTTT.

This chain uses TRBV20-1 with TRBJ1-2, with D maybe TRBD1 (5 bases). This CDR3 is 15 amino acids long. CDR1 is DFQATT and CDR2 is SNEGSKA in the germline V gene (reference sequence). V dropped 2 bases and J dropped 6 bases, with 19 bases sitting between them. The CDR3 coding sequence is TGCAGTGCTAGATTGACTGGTAGCCAGGGTAATGGCTACACCTTC. Protein product: CSARLTGSQGNGYTF.

This rearrangement joins TRBV9 to TRBJ2-1; 10 nucleotides align to TRBD2. Germline V lookup: CDR1 SGDLS, CDR2 YYNGEE. Losses at the gene ends were 0 bases for V and 7 bases for J; bases not matched to a gene: 7. The length of the CDR3 is 16 residues. This CDR3 is CASSVGPSGSHNEQFF. The CDR3 coding sequence is TGTGCCAGCAGCGTAGGTCCTAGCGGGAGTCATAATGAGCAGTTCTTC. Based on the CDR3 plus reference TRBV9 and TRBJ2-1, the full variable domain is DSGVTQTPKHLITATGQRVTLRCSPRSGDLSVYWYQQSLDQGLQFLIQYYNGEERAKGNILERFSAQQFPDLHSELNLSSLELGDSALYFCASSVGPSGSHNEQFFGPGTRLTVL.

The chain uses TRBV20-1 and TRBJ2-1; D unresolved. Germline lookup yields CDR1 DFQATT and CDR2 SNEGSKA (reference sequence). Trimming pared 6 bases from V and 4 bases from J, leaving 16 bases between. The CDR3 is 14 residues long. The CDR3 coding sequence is TGCAGTGCACCACCCCCACCCCAATACAATGAGCAGTTCTTC. Amino acid sequence: CSAPPPPQYNEQFF.

The V and J genes are TRBV7-9 and TRBJ1-6; D remains unclear. The CDR3 contains 14 residues. The ends were cut back, 2 bases at V and 7 bases at J, with 9 bases in the middle. Germline CDR1 SEHNR, CDR2 FQNEAQ (reference sequence). CDR3 bases: TGTGCCAGCAGCTTACGTATGACCAATTCACCCCTCCACTTT. It translates to CASSLRMTNSPLHF.

This chain uses TRBV30 with TRBJ1-2, with D unresolved. The germline V gene encodes CDR1 GTSNPN and CDR2 SVGIG (reference sequence). The CDR3 sequence is 11 residues long. Trimming took 4 bases from V and 0 from J, leaving 3 bases between them. In nucleotides, the CDR3 is TGTGCCTGGAACGCTAACTATGGCTACACCTTC. It yields the protein CAWNANYGYTF.

On this clonotype itself: At one end, the junction sequence differs from germline, possibly due to a read error. The V and J genes are TRBV7-7 and TRBJ2-3; D remains ambiguous. The CDR3 contains 15 residues. CDR1 SSHAT and CDR2 FNYEAQ come from the germline V gene (reference sequence). The CDR3 DNA is TGTGCTAGCAGCTTAGCCGGTGGGCACACAGATACGCAGTATTTT. This codes for CASSLAGGHTDTQYF.

DNA for the CDR3: TGTGCCAGCAGTGCAGGACTGAACACCGGGGAGCTGTTTTTT. Translating gives CASSAGLNTGELFF. The V and J genes are TRBV9 and TRBJ2-2; weak D call: TRBD2 (5 bases). Germline V gives CDR1 SGDLS, CDR2 YYNGEE. The ends were cut back, 5 bases at V and 1 base at J, with 9 bases in the middle. The CDR3 covers 14 residues.